These T cell receptor beta chains were read from a single sample in a study of graft-versus-host responses after intestinal transplantation. TCRdb keeps only in-frame clones here, not all; method: immunoSEQ multiplex PCR. Among about 70,000 clones listed, about 90% were seen once. No antigens are known for them. The sample in question was unstimulated CD8+ T cells sorted from spleen or lymph node cells, obtained before intestinal transplant. The receptors come from a human donor who received an intestinal transplant. Both conserved end residues are part of each CDR3. D genes are given only for firm matches. Where a row states a size, it is once, few, many or the class of an expanded clone; other rows omit it.

j_gene: TRBJ1-1
abundance: NA
d_gene: NA
v_gene: TRBV5-6
CDR3nt: TGTGCCAGCAGCCCAGGGGTGAACACTGAAGCTTTCTTT
CDR3aa: CASSPGVNTEAFF

j_gene: TRBJ1-3
abundance: NA
d_gene: NA
v_gene: TRBV5-1
CDR3nt: TGCGCCAGCAGCTTGGGGTCGGGAGCAGCTGGAAACACCATATATTTT
CDR3aa: CASSLGSGAAGNTIYF

j_gene: TRBJ2-7
abundance: once
d_gene: NA
v_gene: TRBV7-9
CDR3nt: TGTGCCAGCAGCCACGCGCAGACACCCTACGAGCAGTACTTC
CDR3aa: CASSHAQTPYEQYF

j_gene: TRBJ2-7
abundance: NA
d_gene: NA
v_gene: TRBV9
CDR3nt: TGTGCCAGCAGCCCAACCGGGACACTTACCTACGAGCAGTACTTC
CDR3aa: CASSPTGTLTYEQYF

j_gene: TRBJ2-7
abundance: NA
d_gene: TRBD1
v_gene: TRBV7-9
CDR3nt: TGTGCCAGCAGCTTAGACGCCGGGACAGAAGCCTACGAGCAGTACTTC
CDR3aa: CASSLDAGTEAYEQYF

j_gene: TRBJ1-1
abundance: once
d_gene: TRBD1
v_gene: TRBV5-4
CDR3nt: TGTGCCAGCAGTCTAAGGACAGGACCGAACACTGAAGCTTTCTTT
CDR3aa: CASSLRTGPNTEAFF

j_gene: TRBJ2-2
abundance: NA
d_gene: NA
v_gene: TRBV4-1
CDR3nt: TGCGCCAGCGCCGGGGTGGGTACCGGGGAGCTGTTTTTT
CDR3aa: CASAGVGTGELFF

j_gene: TRBJ2-7
abundance: once
d_gene: NA
v_gene: TRBV11-2
CDR3nt: TGTGCCAGCAGCCTCTGGGAGCACTACGAGCAGTACTTC
CDR3aa: CASSLWEHYEQYF

j_gene: TRBJ1-1
abundance: once
d_gene: NA
v_gene: TRBV29-1
CDR3nt: TGCAGCGTCCAACAGGGAAATGGAGCTTTCTTT
CDR3aa: CSVQQGNGAFF

j_gene: TRBJ2-3
abundance: NA
d_gene: NA
v_gene: TRBV6-5
CDR3nt: TGTGCCAGCAGTTACTCGAGGGAGCCTAACACAGATACGCAGTATTTT
CDR3aa: CASSYSREPNTDTQYF

j_gene: TRBJ1-1
abundance: NA
d_gene: NA
v_gene: TRBV27
CDR3nt: TGTGCCAGCAGTCTCCAGCCCGGGGGGACTGAAGCTTTCTTT
CDR3aa: CASSLQPGGTEAFF

j_gene: TRBJ2-1
abundance: NA
d_gene: TRBD2
v_gene: TRBV2
CDR3nt: TGTGCCAGCAGTGTGAGCGGGGATAGCGAGCAGTTCTTC
CDR3aa: CASSVSGDSEQFF

j_gene: TRBJ2-1
abundance: NA
d_gene: TRBD2
v_gene: TRBV6-4
CDR3nt: TGTGCCAGCAGTGAGGGACTAGGCCCTAATGAGCAGTTCTTC
CDR3aa: CASSEGLGPNEQFF

j_gene: TRBJ1-2
abundance: NA
d_gene: NA
v_gene: TRBV5-1
CDR3nt: TGCGCCAGCAGCTTAGGGTCAGGTTTAGGAGGCTATGGCTACACCTTC
CDR3aa: CASSLGSGLGGYGYTF

j_gene: TRBJ1-2
abundance: NA
d_gene: TRBD1
v_gene: TRBV27
CDR3nt: TGTGCCAGCAGTCAACAGGGGGGGGGCTACACCTTC
CDR3aa: CASSQQGGGYTF

j_gene: TRBJ2-1
abundance: NA
d_gene: TRBD2
v_gene: TRBV5-6
CDR3nt: TGTGCCAGCAGCGCCATAGCGGGCCCGAACTACAATGAGCAGTTCTTC
CDR3aa: CASSAIAGPNYNEQFF

j_gene: TRBJ2-2
abundance: NA
d_gene: TRBD1
v_gene: TRBV13
CDR3nt: TGTGCCAGCAGCCCGGACAGGGGGACGGGGGAGCTGTTTTTT
CDR3aa: CASSPDRGTGELFF

j_gene: TRBJ2-7
abundance: NA
d_gene: TRBD1
v_gene: TRBV19
CDR3nt: TGTGCCAGTAGTATAGCGTGGCAGGGGGCCAACGAGCAGTACTTC
CDR3aa: CASSIAWQGANEQYF

j_gene: TRBJ2-1
abundance: NA
d_gene: TRBD2
v_gene: TRBV13
CDR3nt: TGTGCCAGCAGCTCCGGACTAGCTGGCCATGAGCAGTTCTTC
CDR3aa: CASSSGLAGHEQFF

j_gene: TRBJ2-7
abundance: NA
d_gene: NA
v_gene: TRBV4-1
CDR3nt: TGCGCCAGCAGCCAAGAACCCAGCTCCTACGAGCAGTACTTC
CDR3aa: CASSQEPSSYEQYF

j_gene: TRBJ2-5
abundance: few
d_gene: NA
v_gene: TRBV27
CDR3nt: TGTGCCAGCAGTCCAGGTCCGTGGACCCAGTACTTC
CDR3aa: CASSPGPWTQYF

j_gene: TRBJ2-7
abundance: few
d_gene: NA
v_gene: TRBV29-1
CDR3nt: TGCAGCGTTGAAGACAGCTACGAGCAGTACTTC
CDR3aa: CSVEDSYEQYF